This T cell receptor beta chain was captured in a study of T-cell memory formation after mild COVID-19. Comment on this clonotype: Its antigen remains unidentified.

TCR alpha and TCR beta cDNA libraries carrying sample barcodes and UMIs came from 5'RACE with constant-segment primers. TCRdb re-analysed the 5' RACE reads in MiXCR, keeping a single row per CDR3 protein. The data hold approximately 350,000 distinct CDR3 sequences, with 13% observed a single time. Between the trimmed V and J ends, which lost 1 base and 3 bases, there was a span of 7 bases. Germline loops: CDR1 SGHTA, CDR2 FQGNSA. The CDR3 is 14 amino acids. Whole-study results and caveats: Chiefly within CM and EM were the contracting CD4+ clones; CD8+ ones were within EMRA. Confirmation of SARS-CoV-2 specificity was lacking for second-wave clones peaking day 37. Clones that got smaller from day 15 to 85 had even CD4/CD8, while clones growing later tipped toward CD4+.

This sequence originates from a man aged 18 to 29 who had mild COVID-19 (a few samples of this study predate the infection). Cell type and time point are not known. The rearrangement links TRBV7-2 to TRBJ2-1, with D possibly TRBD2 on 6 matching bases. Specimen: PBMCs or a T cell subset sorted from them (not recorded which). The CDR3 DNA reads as TGTGCCAGCAGCTTAGGGGACTTCTACAATGAGCAGTTCTTC. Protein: CASSLGDFYNEQFF.